Shown below are 14 T cell receptor beta chains from a single sample sequenced in a study of regulatory T cells in long-lasting Graves disease. Time point here: newly diagnosed GD, antithyroid drugs for less than 3 months. Scientists built the TCR library using RNA that was extracted from PBMCs. HTBI primers from iRepertoire and Arm-PCR of CDR3 regions yielded the TCR beta libraries. TCRdb analysed the multiplex PCR reads with MiXCR anew, one entry per CDR3 protein. This table has about 540,000 distinct CDR3 sequences, less than 15% appearing once. The same data also contributed to another study, on T cells in Graves' hyperthyroidism and ophthalmopathy.

This specimen was peripheral blood mononuclear cells (PBMCs), taken at new diagnosis, from a patient treated with antithyroid drugs. The source is a young man with Graves disease.

A word on this clonotype: A much more abundant neighbour one base away suggests this may be a read error. The J gene is TRBJ2-1, the V gene TRBV7-9; no firm D call. The germline V and J ends were trimmed by 5 bases and 7 bases, with 21 bases remaining between them. The CDR3 is 16 residues long. CDR1 and CDR2 from the germline V gene are SEHNR and FQNEAQ (reference sequence). This chain's CDR3 is CASSLMARSGWNEQFF. CDR3 coding DNA: TGTGCCAGCAGCCTCATGGCCCGCAGTGGATGGAATGAGCAGTTCTTC.

Regarding this clonotype: A read error is likely here: a far larger clone is one base away. This rearrangement joins TRBV2 to TRBJ2-4; D not resolved. CDR1 and CDR2 (germline): SNHLY, FYNNEI. V was clipped by 6 bases and J by 13 bases, with 13 bases between them. The CDR3 is 11 residues long. CDR3 protein: CASRREGEQYF. CDR3 sequence (DNA): TGTGCCAGCAGAAGGGAAGGTGAGCAGTACTTC. The whole variable domain, filled in from reference TRBV2 and TRBJ2-4, reads EPEVTQTPSHQVTQMGQEVILRCVPISNHLYFYWYRQILGQKVEFLVSFYNNEISEKSEIFDDQFSVERPDGSNFTLKIRSTKLEDSAMYFCASRREGEQYFGAGTRLSVL.

This clonotype came up many times. The V call is TRBV27, the J call TRBJ2-2; D not certain. The V and J ends lost 4 bases and 0 bases respectively, with 9 bases between them. CDR3 length: 15 residues. Germline V lookup: CDR1 MNHEY, CDR2 SMNVEV (reference sequence). The CDR3 sequence is CASSSGPSNTGELFF. For the CDR3, the DNA is TGTGCCAGCAGTTCCGGACCTTCGAACACCGGGGAGCTGTTTTTT.

The sample holds many counts of this clonotype. The rearrangement joins TRBV9 to TRBJ2-7, with a weak D call TRBD2 (6 bases). The CDR3 runs 15 residues. With 4 bases removed from V and 3 bases from J, the gap between germline ends came to 17 bases. Germline CDR1 is SGDLS and CDR2 is YYNGEE. The CDR3 spells CASSTDAGGIYEQYF. For the CDR3, the DNA is TGTGCCAGCAGCACGGATGCCGGGGGTATCTACGAGCAGTACTTC.

This clonotype occurred many times. The rearrangement joins TRBV2 to TRBJ2-4; 10 positions match TRBD2. The CDR3 spans 16 residues. CDR1 is SNHLY and CDR2 is FYNNEI in the germline V gene. Unmatched junction bases numbered 13, after V lost 8 bases and J lost 6 bases. CDR3 residues: CASFSKREGRGNIQYF. DNA for the CDR3: TGTGCCAGCTTTTCTAAGCGGGAGGGCCGAGGAAACATTCAGTACTTC. The full variable domain, with the rest looked up from reference TRBV2 and TRBJ2-4, is EPEVTQTPSHQVTQMGQEVILRCVPISNHLYFYWYRQILGQKVEFLVSFYNNEISEKSEIFDDQFSVERPDGSNFTLKIRSTKLEDSAMYFCASFSKREGRGNIQYFGAGTRLSVL.

This clonotype was recorded many times. The J gene is TRBJ2-7, the V gene TRBV7-2, with D perhaps matching TRBD2 (7 bases). CDR3 length: 14 amino acids. Trimming shortened V by 7 bases and J by 6 bases, and 19 bases separated the two germline ends. Looked up from germline, CDR1 is SGHTA and CDR2 is FQGNSA. The CDR3 reads CASIELAGAGEQYF. The CDR3 DNA reads TGTGCCAGCATCGAACTCGCGGGGGCGGGCGAGCAGTACTTC.

This clonotype was counted many times. The V call is TRBV7-9, the J call TRBJ2-2, with a possible D match to TRBD2 (6 bases). Germline loops: CDR1 SEHNR, CDR2 FQNEAQ (reference sequence). The CDR3 consists of 17 residues. Between the trimmed V and J ends, which lost 0 bases and 4 bases, there was a span of 15 bases. In nucleotides, the CDR3 is TGTGCCAGCAGCTTAGCGTGGGGACTTTCGCCCACCGGGGAGCTGTTTTTT. This gives the protein CASSLAWGLSPTGELFF.

CDR3 nucleotides: TGCGCCAGCAGCGCCGGGTTCTTCGGGACTGAAGCTTTCTTT. This codes for CASSAGFFGTEAFF. The chain couples TRBV5-1 to TRBJ1-1; D gene ambiguous. The CDR3 totals 14 residues. The V end was cut by 4 bases, the J end by 5 bases, with 15 bases between. The V gene's germline CDR1 is SGHRS and CDR2 YFSETQ.

This clonotype was counted many times. The chain carries TRBV30 and TRBJ2-5; perhaps TRBD1 as D (6 bases). V gave up 1 base and J gave up 2 bases, with 8 bases separating them. Germline CDR1 and CDR2: GTSNPN and SVGIG (reference sequence). This CDR3 spans 13 amino acids. DNA for the CDR3: TGTGCCTGGAGTGGAGGGGGTCAAGAGACCCAGTACTTC. Translating gives CAWSGGGQETQYF.

This clonotype was picked up many times. This rearrangement joins TRBV27 to TRBJ2-4, with D possibly being TRBD1 (6 bases). CDR3 size: 18 residues. The germline CDR1 and CDR2 sequences are MNHEY and SMNVEV (reference sequence). Between the trimmed V and J ends, which lost 8 bases and 1 base, there was a span of 24 bases. The CDR3 loop reads CASGPGAEVPDAKNIQYF. CDR3 DNA: TGTGCCAGCGGCCCAGGGGCTGAGGTGCCGGACGCCAAAAACATTCAGTACTTC.

In its sample, this clonotype was seen many times. The genes are TRBV25-1 and TRBJ2-7, with TRBD1 identical over 7 bases. Germline V gene data show CDR1 as MGHDK and CDR2 as SYGVNS. V was clipped by 1 base and J by 0 bases; unmatched bases: 6. CDR3 length: 16 amino acids. CDR3 bases: TGTGCCAGCAGTGAATTCGGGACAGTGCTCTCCTACGAGCAGTACTTC. Amino acid sequence: CASSEFGTVLSYEQYF.

This clonotype was recorded many times. The chain couples TRBV3-1 to TRBJ1-5; 8 bases line up with TRBD1. From germline, CDR1 is LGHDT and CDR2 YNNKEL (reference sequence). The ends lost 4 bases at V and 8 bases at J; junction bases unmatched: 4. This CDR3 region has 13 residues. CDR3 nucleotide sequence: TGTGCCAGCAGCCTTAAGGACAGGGAGCCCCAGCATTTT. The encoded protein is CASSLKDREPQHF. The full variable domain, its missing parts supplied by reference TRBV3-1 and TRBJ1-5, is DTAVSQTPKYLVTQMGNDKSIKCEQNLGHDTMYWYKQDSKKFLKIMFSYNNKELIINETVPNRFSPKSPDKAHLNLHINSLELGDSAVYFCASSLKDREPQHFGDGTRLSIL.

This clonotype was seen repeatedly, ten times or more. The genes are TRBV12-3 or TRBV12-4 and TRBJ2-1; D call uncertain. There are 13 residues in the CDR3. Trimming removed 7 bases from V and 5 bases from J, with 12 bases in between. Here the CDR3 reads CASTPVRDNEQFF. CDR3 DNA sequence: TGTGCCAGCACTCCTGTGAGAGACAATGAGCAGTTCTTC.

The J gene is TRBJ1-4, the V gene TRBV6-1; D remains unclear. Germline-derived CDR1 and CDR2 are MNHNS and SASEGT. V shed 5 bases and J shed 3 bases, with 13 bases lying between them. This CDR3 is 15 amino acids long. CDR3 protein: CASSTPGPSNEKLFF. The CDR3 coding sequence is TGTGCCAGCAGTACTCCCGGGCCATCTAATGAAAAACTGTTTTTT.